This TCR beta chain originates from a study of shared clonotypes between healthy human individuals. Study information: The cohort comprised a couple of women and a few men. Their ages spanned 18 to 49 years.

Terminally differentiated effector memory CD45RA+ cells were left out of the naive CD8 fraction, which was CD45RO-negative and positively selected for CCR7. The table came from immunoSEQ multiplex PCR; TCRdb's copy has only in-frame clones and leaves some out. The table records some 1,900,000 clones, just under 95% of them present only once. Trimming took off 10 bases at V and 2 bases at J, with 23 bases between the two ends. Looked up from germline, CDR1 is ENHRY and CDR2 is SYGVKD. There are 16 residues in the CDR3. The clonotype originates from a man between 18 and 29 years old in good health. V usage is TRBV10-3 and J usage is TRBJ2-5; the D gene is possibly TRBD2 (6 bases). Sequenced: naive CD8+ T cells sorted from blood. In nucleotides, the CDR3 is TGTGCCACCCAAGGGGTTAGCGGAACCTCGCAAGAGACCCAGTACTTC. It is translated as CATQGVSGTSQETQYF.